The text below deals with one T cell receptor (beta chain). The antigen remains undetermined. With 1 base removed from V and 4 bases from J, the gap between germline ends came to 6 bases. CDR1 is GTSNPN, CDR2 SVGIG, per germline (reference sequence). The CDR3 runs to 12 residues. Profiled with immunoSEQ multiplex PCR; TCRdb holds only in-frame clones, not every one. The sample carries fewer than 45,000 clones, about 86% recorded once. These data come from a study of OX40 agonist ivuxolimab in advanced cancers. Points from the study as a whole: Within 6 weeks, CD4+ and CD8+ blood T cells expanded clonally at 0.1 to 3.0 mg/kg.

The sequences come from CD4+ or CD8+ T cells sorted from blood, collected in a trial of the OX40 agonist ivuxolimab. This chain joins TRBV30 and TRBJ2-3; TRBD1 is a possible D gene (6 bases). The TCR originated in an adult with an advanced solid tumor such as melanoma, head and neck, liver or kidney cancer. The CDR3 loop reads CAWSGTADTQYF. In DNA form, the CDR3 reads TGTGCCTGGAGTGGGACAGCAGATACGCAGTATTTT.